These T cell receptor beta chains were read from a single sample in a study of T cell repertoires in cytomegalovirus infection. TCRdb processed the reads anew with MiXCR; each CDR3 protein has one entry. The table has some 920,000 distinct CDR3 sequences, 25% to 40% seen once. No antigen has been assigned to these receptors. The sequenced sample was cultured CD8+ T cells from PBMCs, obtained from culture after CMV antigen stimulation. Receptors were obtained from a human donor in good health (CMV status not recorded). Some clones in this sample may be carry-over from other donors' samples. CDR3s include the opening cysteine and the closing phenylalanine or tryptophan. Each record gives: J gene, D gene, V gene, clone size, CDR3 DNA, CDR3 protein. A D gene is named only where the DNA matches it firmly. Clone size is stated in some rows and not others, as once, few, many or a class when expanded.

j_gene: TRBJ2-1
d_gene: TRBD2
v_gene: TRBV19
abundance: -
CDR3nt: TGTGCCAGTAGTATCGGGACTAGCGGGGTTGGTGAGCAGTTCTTC
CDR3aa: CASSIGTSGVGEQFF

j_gene: TRBJ2-3
d_gene: TRBD2
v_gene: TRBV7-9
abundance: -
CDR3nt: TGTGCCAGCAGACCTCTAGCGGGGGGTTACACAGATACGCAGTATTTT
CDR3aa: CASRPLAGGYTDTQYF

j_gene: TRBJ2-7
d_gene: -
v_gene: TRBV10-3
abundance: -
CDR3nt: TGTGCCATCAGTGAGGGCCGGGTCCTAACCTACGAGCAGTACTTC
CDR3aa: CAISEGRVLTYEQYF

j_gene: TRBJ2-7
d_gene: -
v_gene: TRBV19
abundance: -
CDR3nt: TGTGCCAGTAGTATTTCTGCCACGGACTACGAGCAGTACTTC
CDR3aa: CASSISATDYEQYF

j_gene: TRBJ1-1
d_gene: TRBD1
v_gene: TRBV19
abundance: -
CDR3nt: TGTGCCAGTAGTCCATCCCGACAGGGGGCCACTGAAGCTTTCTTT
CDR3aa: CASSPSRQGATEAFF

j_gene: TRBJ2-1
d_gene: TRBD2
v_gene: TRBV24-1
abundance: -
CDR3nt: TGTGCCACCAGTTTAGGTCTAGCGGGGGGTCTCTCCTACAATGAGCAGTTCTTC
CDR3aa: CATSLGLAGGLSYNEQFF

j_gene: TRBJ1-2
d_gene: -
v_gene: TRBV7-9
abundance: -
CDR3nt: TGTGCCAGCGGAGAGACAGATGGCTACACCTTC
CDR3aa: CASGETDGYTF

j_gene: TRBJ1-5
d_gene: -
v_gene: TRBV7-2
abundance: many
CDR3nt: TGTGCCAGCAGCTTATATGGGGGGGAGGAGGGTCAGCCCCAGCATTTT
CDR3aa: CASSLYGGEEGQPQHF

j_gene: TRBJ2-7
d_gene: -
v_gene: TRBV19
abundance: -
CDR3nt: TGTGCCAGTAGTATTGTCTCGGGGGCCTACGAGCAGTACTTC
CDR3aa: CASSIVSGAYEQYF

j_gene: TRBJ2-3
d_gene: -
v_gene: TRBV7-2
abundance: few
CDR3nt: TGTGCCAGCAGCGCTACAGGGCACAGCACAGATACGCAGTATTTT
CDR3aa: CASSATGHSTDTQYF

j_gene: TRBJ1-4
d_gene: -
v_gene: TRBV12-3/TRBV12-4
abundance: few
CDR3nt: TGTGCCAGCAGTTTAGGGGACGGTTCAAATGAAAAACTGTTTTTT
CDR3aa: CASSLGDGSNEKLFF

j_gene: TRBJ2-5
d_gene: -
v_gene: TRBV5-4
abundance: -
CDR3nt: TGTGCCAGCAGCTCATTACAGGGTCAAGAGACCCAGTACTTC
CDR3aa: CASSSLQGQETQYF

j_gene: TRBJ2-3
d_gene: -
v_gene: TRBV2
abundance: few
CDR3nt: TGTGCCAGCAGTGACTTTAGTGCTCCTAGCACAGATACGCAGTATTTT
CDR3aa: CASSDFSAPSTDTQYF

j_gene: TRBJ1-6
d_gene: TRBD1
v_gene: TRBV28
abundance: -
CDR3nt: TGTGCCAGCAGTTTAAACAGGGGAGGCTCACCCCTCCACTTT
CDR3aa: CASSLNRGGSPLHF